This T cell receptor beta chain was documented in a study of early T cells in non-severe SARS-CoV-2 infection. Overall study context: Sequencing input comprised bulk RNA from unsorted whole blood; chain pairing was not available. Study-level results: The study's VDJdb matching favored anti-spike CD8 responses and missed private and CD4 specificities.

cDNA molecules, individually, were tagged with unique molecular identifiers. In TCRdb, the 5' RACE reads were re-called with MiXCR into one record per CDR3 protein. The top ten hold 2.9% of the sample, which has over 50,000 distinct CDR3 sequences, roughly 12% seen once. Germline V gives CDR1 MNHEY, CDR2 SMNVEV (reference sequence). The CDR3 covers 14 residues. V was trimmed by 6 bases and J by 4 bases, leaving 16 bases between them. Details on this clonotype: The antigen is not known.

The sequence was obtained from an adult who was a healthcare worker with PCR-confirmed SARS-CoV-2 infection or an uninfected control (not recorded which). The source material was whole blood. This rearrangement joins TRBV27 to TRBJ2-7; possibly TRBD2 for D (6 bases). For the CDR3, the DNA is TGTGCCAGCAGCGACGTGGGAGGAGGGTACGAGCAGTACTTC. Protein: CASSDVGGGYEQYF.